The T cell receptor beta chain under discussion was sequenced for a study of yellow fever vaccine responses in identical twins (dated by TCRdb to the late 2010s). For context, the study as a whole: In the study, vaccine-responding T cell clones were precisely tracked in identical twins. General study outcomes and caveats: The T cell response to vaccination in identical twins was reported by the authors to appear partly convergent and partly personalized.

The germline V gene (reference sequence) sets CDR1 to SGHAT and CDR2 to FQDESV. Measured from the cysteine to the phenylalanine, the CDR3 is 14 residues long. The only DNA kept is the CDR3, 42 bases in frame from the first base. The V and J ends are trimmed by 1 base and 0 bases, leaving 5 bases between them. This clonotype was counted only a few times. It has no known antigen specificity. No base qualities exist here, and no much larger clone lies one base off it. Receptor libraries were prepared by RT-PCR. Instrument used: Illumina HiSeq 2500. In TCRdb, the public reads were trimmed at Q25 with fastp and aligned with MiXCR, with productive beta chains retained. One record per CDR3 amino acid sequence lists the most common genes and DNA. The sample yields 9,900 or so distinct CDR3 sequences; around 78% were counted once. The ten largest clones represent approximately 2% of the sample.

The rearrangement combines TRBV11-1 with TRBJ2-3; confidence is insufficient to name the D gene. This TCR was sampled from a woman aged 18-35 years who received the yellow fever vaccine. Donor details come from another sample of the same person, matched by shared clones. The starting material was T cells from blood (PBMCs), unsorted or a sorted subset (not recorded which), obtained before or after yellow fever vaccination (not recorded which). Here the CDR3 is given as CASSLEVSTDTQYF. Read as DNA, the sequence is TGTGCCAGCAGCTTAGAAGTCAGCACAGATACGCAGTATTTT.